A single T cell receptor beta chain is shown here with its context. Germline-derived CDR1 and CDR2 are MNHEY and SMNVEV (reference sequence). The CDR3 has 15 amino acids. J lost 10 bases, V lost 5 bases, and 10 bases had no gene match. This sample is part of a study of shared clonotypes between healthy human individuals. Only CD45RO-negative cells positively selected for CCR7 counted as naive CD8 cells, so terminally differentiated effector memory CD45RA+ cells were excluded. Some clones are missing from TCRdb's copy, which holds only in-frame ones; the method was immunoSEQ multiplex PCR. The sample consists of 800,000 to 950,000 clones, 90% to 98% of them appearing once.

This chain connects TRBV27 to TRBJ2-1; 11 positions agree with TRBD2. This receptor was taken from a man aged 25-40 years in good health. The sequencing input was naive CD8+ T cells sorted from blood. CDR3 amino acids: CASSASSGRRREQFF. The CDR3 nucleotides are TGTGCCAGCAGTGCTTCTAGCGGGAGGCGGAGGGAGCAGTTCTTC.